The clone carrying this T cell receptor (beta chain) was detected only a few times. The CDR3 has 11 amino acids. Germline V gene lookup returns CDR1 DFQATT and CDR2 SNEGSKA (reference sequence). V lost 5 bases to trimming and J lost 3 bases, with 5 bases between them. The data stem from a study of blood T cell repertoires in COVID-19. Study-wide background: The study drew acute and convalescent COVID-19 samples from the United States, Italy and Spain.

In the authors' workflow: Amplification from reference gene primers served as the basis for estimated nucleated cell counts. This table comes from immunoSEQ multiplex PCR, and its TCRdb copy is limited to in-frame clones, with some not included. V, J and clone size reflect that table, while D and trimming were determined from the DNA. The sample lists around 250,000 clones; less than 85% were seen once. The chain recombines TRBV20-1 with TRBJ2-1; TRBD1 might be the D (5 bases). This TCR was recovered from a woman aged 18-29 years with acute or convalescent COVID-19. Source material: peripheral blood. The CDR3 here is CSAQGYNEQFF. DNA for the CDR3: TGCAGTGCTCAGGGCTACAATGAGCAGTTCTTC.